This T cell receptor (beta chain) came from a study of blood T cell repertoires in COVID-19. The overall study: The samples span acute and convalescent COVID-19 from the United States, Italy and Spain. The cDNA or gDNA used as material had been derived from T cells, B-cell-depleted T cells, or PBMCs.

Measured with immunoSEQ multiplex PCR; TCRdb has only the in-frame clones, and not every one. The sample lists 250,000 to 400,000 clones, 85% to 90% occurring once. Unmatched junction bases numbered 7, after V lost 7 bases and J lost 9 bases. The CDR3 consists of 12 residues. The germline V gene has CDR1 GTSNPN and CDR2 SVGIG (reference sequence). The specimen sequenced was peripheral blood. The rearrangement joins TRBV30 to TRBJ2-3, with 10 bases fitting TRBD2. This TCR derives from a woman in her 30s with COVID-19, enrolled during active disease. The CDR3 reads CASFLLAGTQYF. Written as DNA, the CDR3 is TGTGCCTCCTTCTTACTAGCGGGAACGCAGTATTTT.